Each of the 22 T cell receptor beta chains below was sequenced from the same sample in a study of blood T cell repertoires in COVID-19. Here immunoSEQ multiplex PCR was the method, and the copy in TCRdb shows in-frame clones only, minus some. The table includes about 27,000 clones, 88% detected once. Source material: peripheral blood. These TCRs come from a woman aged 45-65 years with active COVID-19.

The chain uses TRBV2 and TRBJ1-1; TRBD1 matches at 7 bases. CDR3 length equals 16 residues. CDR1 and CDR2 from the germline V gene are SNHLY and FYNNEI. V lost 0 bases and J lost 0; bases outside the gene matches: 4. The CDR3 reads CASSEARDSMNTEAFF. The DNA for the CDR3 is TGTGCCAGCAGTGAAGCAAGGGACAGCATGAACACTGAAGCTTTCTTT.

This chain joins TRBV4-1 and TRBJ1-6, with 8 nucleotides matching TRBD1. This CDR3 has 14 residues. V was clipped by 4 bases and J by 6 bases; unmatched bases: 2. The germline gives CDR1 MGHRA, CDR2 YSYEKL. This CDR3 reads CASSLGQGNSPLHF. Written as DNA, the CDR3 is TGCGCCAGCAGCCTCGGACAGGGTAATTCACCCCTCCACTTT.

The rearrangement joins TRBV5-5 to TRBJ1-4; 7 nucleotides line up with TRBD1. Trimming removed 0 bases from V and 8 bases from J; junction bases left unmatched: 10. The CDR3 sequence is 16 residues long. The germline V gene encodes CDR1 SGHKS and CDR2 YYEKEE (reference sequence). CDR3 sequence: CASSLGVQGTSEKLFF. The CDR3 nucleotides read TGTGCCAGCAGCTTGGGTGTACAGGGGACCTCGGAAAAACTGTTTTTT. Filled out from reference TRBV5-5 and TRBJ1-4, the complete variable domain reads DAGVTQSPTHLIKTRGQQVTLRCSPISGHKSVSWYQQVLGQGPQFIFQYYEKEERGRGNFPDRFSARQFPNYSSELNVNALLLGDSALYLCASSLGVQGTSEKLFFGSGTQLSVL.

The V and J genes are TRBV30 and TRBJ2-1, with TRBD2 matching over 7 bases. CDR3 length: 12 residues. With 3 bases clipped from V and 7 bases from J, the junction kept 3 bases outside the gene matches. Germline V gives CDR1 GTSNPN, CDR2 SVGIG (reference sequence). The CDR3 region is CAWSPGRNEQFF. The CDR3 nucleotides are TGTGCCTGGAGCCCCGGGAGGAATGAGCAGTTCTTC.

This clone was seen just once. This chain connects TRBV30 to TRBJ2-3; perhaps TRBD2 as D (6 bases). Germline V gene lookup returns CDR1 GTSNPN and CDR2 SVGIG (reference sequence). The V gene lost 3 bases and the J gene lost 0 bases, with 10 bases spanning the gap. The CDR3 contains 14 residues. The chain's CDR3 is CAWRRGGSTDTQYF. CDR3 bases: TGTGCCTGGAGGCGGGGCGGGAGCACAGATACGCAGTATTTT.

The rearrangement uses TRBV6-5 and TRBJ1-2; D ambiguous. The CDR3 is made up of 12 amino acids. Trimming took 4 bases from V and 8 from J, leaving 11 bases between them. The V gene's germline CDR1 is MNHEY and CDR2 SVGAGI. The CDR3 region has the DNA TGTGCCAGCAGTTCCGGTGGGCTCGGCTACACCTTC. Translated: CASSSGGLGYTF.

This rearrangement joins TRBV15 to TRBJ2-1; 9 bases fit TRBD2. CDR1 and CDR2 (germline): LNHNV, YYDKDF (reference sequence). The CDR3 length is 16 residues. V trimming: 0 bases; J trimming: 9 bases; junction bases outside the gene matches: 9. CDR3 DNA sequence: TGTGCCACCAGCAGAGATTGGCGGGAGGGCCCAGGTGAGCAGTTCTTC. Translated: CATSRDWREGPGEQFF.

This clone was found once. V and J are TRBV28 and TRBJ2-2, with TRBD2 as a possible D gene (6 bases). The germline V gene encodes CDR1 MDHEN and CDR2 SYDVKM. The length of the CDR3 is 16 residues. The ends were cut back, 3 bases at V and 0 bases at J, with 11 bases in the middle. CDR3 sequence reads: CASSFILATNTGELFF. The CDR3 region has the DNA TGTGCCAGCAGTTTCATACTAGCAACGAACACCGGGGAGCTGTTTTTT. Complete variable domain (other parts from reference TRBV28 and TRBJ2-2): DVKVTQSSRYLVKRTGEKVFLECVQDMDHENMFWYRQDPGLGLRLIYFSYDVKMKEKGDIPEGYSVSREKKERFSLILESASTNQTSMYLCASSFILATNTGELFFGEGSRLTVL.

This clone was seen only a few times. The CDR3 sequence: CASSATKTGATEAFF. The DNA for the CDR3 is TGTGCCAGCAGTGCGACGAAGACAGGGGCCACTGAAGCTTTCTTT. This chain uses TRBV25-1 with TRBJ1-1; TRBD1 matches 8 bases. The CDR3 consists of 15 residues. CDR1 is MGHDK, CDR2 SYGVNS, per germline. The junction had 8 bases not matched to a gene; V was cut back by 4 bases and J by 4 bases.

The chain joins TRBV18 to TRBJ2-1; TRBD2 aligns across 9 bases. The junction had 8 bases not matched to a gene; V was cut back by 0 bases and J by 8 bases. The CDR3 covers 16 residues. Germline loops: CDR1 KGHSH, CDR2 LQKENI. CDR3 amino acids: CASSPPLAGVPDEQFF. DNA of the CDR3: TGTGCCAGCTCACCACCCTTAGCGGGAGTCCCCGATGAGCAGTTCTTC.

This rearrangement joins TRBV15 to TRBJ2-7, with D possibly TRBD1 on 6 matching bases. CDR1 and CDR2 (germline): LNHNV, YYDKDF (reference sequence). The length of the CDR3 is 15 residues. Trimming took 6 bases from V and 5 from J, leaving 20 bases between them. CDR3 in amino acids: CATSSLRQGRDEQYF. CDR3 bases: TGTGCCACCAGTAGCCTCCGGCAGGGGCGGGACGAGCAGTACTTC.

J is TRBJ2-7 and V is TRBV5-1, with 8 bases aligning to TRBD1. This CDR3 is 13 amino acids long. In germline, CDR1 is SGHRS, CDR2 YFSETQ. V shed 4 bases and J 4 bases; nucleotides not matched to a gene: 4. The CDR3 region is CASSLDREYEQYF. In nucleotides, the CDR3 is TGCGCCAGCAGCCTGGACAGGGAATACGAGCAGTACTTC.

The chain employs TRBV5-1 and TRBJ1-5, with 8 bases that match TRBD1. Looked up from germline, CDR1 is SGHRS and CDR2 is YFSETQ. This CDR3 is built from 15 residues. J lost 0 bases, V lost 4 bases, and 3 bases had no gene match. The CDR3: CASSPGQGSNQPQHF. CDR3 nucleotide sequence: TGCGCCAGCAGCCCAGGACAGGGTAGCAATCAGCCCCAGCATTTT.

V gene TRBV27 combines with J gene TRBJ1-1; D gene uncertain. In germline, CDR1 is MNHEY, CDR2 SMNVEV (reference sequence). Trimming shortened V by 8 bases and J by 3 bases, and 13 bases separated the two germline ends. This CDR3 is built from 13 residues. CDR3 amino acids: CASGISADTEAFF. The CDR3 bases are TGTGCCAGCGGTATCTCGGCGGACACTGAAGCTTTCTTT.

The CDR3 bases are TGCGCCAGCAGCTTGCAGAGGCTGGGGGACAGGGCGGACGAGCAGTACTTC. Translation gives CASSLQRLGDRADEQYF. The chain combines TRBV5-1 with TRBJ2-7; TRBD1 agrees at 9 bases. The CDR3 sequence is 17 residues long. The V segment lost 1 base and the J segment 5 bases; nucleotides outside the gene matches: 13. Germline CDR1 is SGHRS and CDR2 is YFSETQ.

The rearrangement joins TRBV5-1 to TRBJ1-2; D remains ambiguous. V lost 4 bases to trimming and J lost 4 bases, with 20 bases between them. There are 16 residues in the CDR3. CDR1 SGHRS and CDR2 YFSETQ come from the germline V gene. The CDR3 spells CASSLGGSTRGYGYTF. In DNA form, the CDR3 reads TGCGCCAGCAGCCTAGGTGGGAGTACCCGGGGCTATGGCTACACCTTC.

The chain recombines TRBV28 with TRBJ2-3, with 9 bases aligning to TRBD1. The CDR3 is made up of 16 amino acids. Germline CDR1 is MDHEN and CDR2 is SYDVKM. After removal of 4 bases from V and 1 base from J, the junction contained 6 bases not matched to a gene. The CDR3 coding sequence is TGTGCCAGCAGTTCGGGACAGGGCCTGGGCACAGATACGCAGTATTTT. Translating gives CASSSGQGLGTDTQYF. Using reference TRBV28 and TRBJ2-3 for the parts outside the CDR3, the full variable domain is DVKVTQSSRYLVKRTGEKVFLECVQDMDHENMFWYRQDPGLGLRLIYFSYDVKMKEKGDIPEGYSVSREKKERFSLILESASTNQTSMYLCASSSGQGLGTDTQYFGPGTRLTVL.

The CDR3 spells CASSQATTPDNSPLHF. As DNA, the CDR3 is TGTGCCAGCAGCCAAGCGACAACGCCCGATAATTCACCCCTCCACTTT. V gene TRBV4-2 combines with J gene TRBJ1-6, with D unclear. The V gene lost 1 base and the J gene lost 5 bases, with 12 bases spanning the gap. CDR3 length: 16 amino acids. The germline CDR1 and CDR2 sequences are LGHNA and YNFKEQ.

This chain links TRBV14 with TRBJ2-5; D is undetermined. Trimming took off 4 bases at V and 5 bases at J, with 14 bases between the two ends. The germline gives CDR1 SGHDN, CDR2 FVKESK. The CDR3 extends over 14 amino acids. The CDR3: CASSLAKRMETQYF. The CDR3 DNA reads as TGTGCCAGCAGCCTCGCGAAGCGCATGGAGACCCAGTACTTC.

This rearrangement joins TRBV5-6 to TRBJ2-5; 7 bases fit TRBD2. The germline gives CDR1 SGHDT, CDR2 YYEEEE. Trimming at V came to 7 bases and at J to 1 base, leaving 10 bases not matched to a gene. This CDR3 is 15 amino acids long. The CDR3, as DNA: TGTGCCAGCCAAATGGACGGGGGGATCCAAGAGACCCAGTACTTC. This translates into CASQMDGGIQETQYF. The full variable domain, completed using reference TRBV5-6 and TRBJ2-5, is DAGVTQSPTHLIKTRGQQVTLRCSPKSGHDTVSWYQQALGQGPQFIFQYYEEEERQRGNFPDRFSGHQFPNYSSELNVNALLLGDSALYLCASQMDGGIQETQYFGPGTRLLVL.

The gene calls are TRBV29-1 and TRBJ2-1; a weak D match, TRBD2 (5 bases). The germline V gene encodes CDR1 SQVTM and CDR2 ANQGSEA. CDR3 length: 15 residues. Trimming removed 4 bases at V and 2 bases at J, with 15 bases between. The CDR3 sequence is CSVVPSADAYNEQFF. CDR3 coding DNA: TGCAGCGTTGTACCCTCAGCGGACGCCTACAATGAGCAGTTCTTC.

This chain links TRBV28 with TRBJ2-7, with D possibly TRBD1 on 6 matching bases. The length of the CDR3 is 14 residues. From germline, CDR1 is MDHEN and CDR2 SYDVKM. V lost 3 bases and J 2 bases, leaving 11 bases between the germline ends. The CDR3 DNA reads TGTGCCAGCAGTTTGCAGGGGTTCCCCTACGAGCAGTACTTC. This sequence encodes CASSLQGFPYEQYF.